Listed below are T cell receptor beta chains from one sample, sequenced in a study of cytomegalovirus exposure and HLA in healthy donors. Here immunoSEQ multiplex PCR was the method, and the copy in TCRdb shows in-frame clones only, minus some. This repertoire shows about 220,000 clones, just over 85% found once; its top ten account for roughly 3%. Sequencing was done on a sample of PBMCs. These receptors originate from a woman aged 18-30 years in good health and CMV-seronegative. Both conserved end residues are part of each CDR3. A D gene is named only where the DNA matches it firmly. The size field is filled for only some rows; it gives once, few, many or a size class.

TRBJ2-4 TRBV19 . . TGTGCCAGCACCCGTCTGGAACAGGCGGCCAAAAACATTCAGTACTTC CASTRLEQAAKNIQYF
TRBJ1-5 TRBV6-5 TRBD1 . TGTGCCAGCAGACCGACAGGGGATAGCAATCAGCCCCAGCATTTT CASRPTGDSNQPQHF
TRBJ2-2 TRBV6-5 TRBD2 . TGTGCCAGCAGTCAGCTAGCGGGAGCACCCGGGGAGCTGTTTTTT CASSQLAGAPGELFF
TRBJ1-1 TRBV5-1 . . TGCGCCAGCAGCTTGGAGGCAGGGGAATTGAACACTGAAGCTTTCTTT CASSLEAGELNTEAFF
TRBJ2-7 TRBV27 TRBD1 . TGTGCCAGCCGGACACTGTACAGGGGGCGATTGCCTTCCGAGCAGTACTTC CASRTLYRGRLPSEQYF
TRBJ1-5 TRBV7-6 . . TGTGCCAGCAGCCCTAGTAGGTATCAGCCCCAGCATTTT CASSPSRYQPQHF
TRBJ2-1 TRBV5-1 . . TGCGCCAGCAGCCCGCTTCGGGTGTCCTACAATGAGCAGTTCTTC CASSPLRVSYNEQFF
TRBJ2-5 TRBV4-1 . . TGCGCCAGCAGCCAAAATAAACAGGAACAAGAGACCCAGTACTTC CASSQNKQEQETQYF
TRBJ2-1 TRBV5-1 . once TGCGCCAGCAGCTTGGTCGGGAGATCATACAATGAGCAGTTCTTC CASSLVGRSYNEQFF
TRBJ2-7 TRBV28 . . TGTGCCAGCAGCTTTGTGACGCCGGACTTCTACGAGCAGTACTTC CASSFVTPDFYEQYF
TRBJ1-5 TRBV28 . . TGTGCCAGCAGTGGCTCGGGAAAAGGGAAGAATCAGCCCCAGCATTTT CASSGSGKGKNQPQHF
TRBJ2-2 TRBV9 TRBD2 . TGTGCCAGCAGCGTAGGCGTAGCGGGAGCGTCCGGGGAGCTGTTTTTT CASSVGVAGASGELFF
TRBJ2-7 TRBV28 TRBD2 . TGTGCCAGCAGGCAAGTCCCGACGACTAGCGGGAGCCGCGAGCAGTACTTC CASRQVPTTSGSREQYF
TRBJ2-7 TRBV6-5 . . TGTGCCAGCAGTCAAACCGGGATGGCGTACGAGCAGTACTTC CASSQTGMAYEQYF
TRBJ2-3 TRBV4-1 TRBD2 . TGCGCCAGCAGCCAAGATACAGTAGCGGGGACAGATACGCAGTATTTT CASSQDTVAGTDTQYF
TRBJ2-1 TRBV30 TRBD1 . TGTGCCTGGAGTGTAAGTAAGGGAGCAGGGGGCGGCCAATACAATGAGCAGTTCTTC CAWSVSKGAGGGQYNEQFF
TRBJ2-3 TRBV18 TRBD2 . TGTGCCAGCTCACCAAGAGGCCAGCGGGAGGAGACGCAGTATTTT CASSPRGQREETQYF
TRBJ2-2 TRBV4-1 TRBD2 . TGCGCCAGCAGCCAAGGGGAAGGACTAGCGCCCGGGGAGCTGTTTTTT CASSQGEGLAPGELFF
TRBJ2-1 TRBV19 . few TGTGCCAGTAGTCGGACAGTTTCCACCTACAATGAGCAGTTCTTC CASSRTVSTYNEQFF
TRBJ2-3 TRBV5-4 . . TGTGCCAGCAGCGGGACTCTCGCAGATACGCAGTATTTT CASSGTLADTQYF
TRBJ1-3 TRBV10-3 . once TGTGCCATCAGTCTTCGGGGAAACACCATATATTTT CAISLRGNTIYF
TRBJ1-1 TRBV7-9 . . TGTGCCAGCAGCTCCACAGTTTCGAACACTGAAGCTTTCTTT CASSSTVSNTEAFF
TRBJ2-7 TRBV6-1 . once TGTGCCAGCAGACAACCAGGCACGAGCTCCTACGAGCAGTACTTC CASRQPGTSSYEQYF
TRBJ2-7 TRBV27 . . TGTGCCAGCAGTTTAGGGCTGGGGACTGCTGGCGAGCAGTACTTC CASSLGLGTAGEQYF
TRBJ2-5 TRBV27 TRBD2 . TGTGCCAGCAGTTTAGGTCCCCGTTGGGGGGGGGTGGAGACCCAGTACTTC CASSLGPRWGGVETQYF
TRBJ2-1 TRBV5-1 TRBD1 . TGCGCCAGCAGCTCGGGACAGACTGAGCAGTTCTTC CASSSGQTEQFF
TRBJ2-1 TRBV6-6 TRBD2 . TGTGCCAGCAGTAGGACTAGCGGCGACAATGAGCAGTTCTTC CASSRTSGDNEQFF
TRBJ2-7 TRBV28 TRBD1 . TGTGCCAGCAGTTCACCGGGACAGGGGGACGAGCAGTACTTC CASSSPGQGDEQYF
TRBJ1-4 TRBV4-1 . . TGCGCCAGCAGCCGAAAGCCATTCAATGAAAAACTGTTTTTT CASSRKPFNEKLFF
TRBJ2-5 TRBV7-9 . . TGTGCCAGCAGCTTCGTGGACACTGATCCCGAAGAGACCCAGTACTTC CASSFVDTDPEETQYF
TRBJ2-3 TRBV5-6 TRBD2 . TGTGCCAGCAGCCTCCAGCGGGAGCACGTCACAGATACGCAGTATTTT CASSLQREHVTDTQYF
TRBJ2-1 TRBV7-2 TRBD2 . TGTGCCAGCAGCCAAGGGACTAGCGGGAAAAATGAGCAGTTCTTC CASSQGTSGKNEQFF
TRBJ2-3 TRBV25-1 . . TGTGCCAGCAGTGGGACGGGACACACAGATACGCAGTATTTT CASSGTGHTDTQYF
TRBJ1-1 TRBV5-1 . . TGCGCCAGCAGCTTATGGACACCAAACACTGAAGCTTTCTTT CASSLWTPNTEAFF
TRBJ1-1 TRBV10-3 . . TGTGCCATCAGTGAGTCCCAGTCAGGGGCTGGTACTGAAGCTTTCTTT CAISESQSGAGTEAFF
TRBJ2-7 TRBV14 TRBD2 . TGTGCCAGCAGCCAAGGTCTGGCGGGAGGGACCCTCCACTACGAGCAGTACTTC CASSQGLAGGTLHYEQYF
TRBJ2-7 TRBV29-1 . . TGCAGCGTTGAATTGAGCGGTACCACCTACGAGCAGTACTTC CSVELSGTTYEQYF
TRBJ1-2 TRBV25-1 . . TGTGCCAGCAGTGAATCGTCTGCGGTCTATGGCTACACCTTC CASSESSAVYGYTF
TRBJ1-1 TRBV19 . . TGTGCCAGTAAAACGGGGAACACTGAAGCTTTCTTT CASKTGNTEAFF
TRBJ1-2 TRBV9 . . TGTGCCAGCAGCGTGCAAGGACTTGGCTACACCTTC CASSVQGLGYTF
TRBJ2-5 TRBV4-1 . . TGCGCCAGCAGCCAAGATGTAATAGCGGCCTACCGGGAGACCCAGTACTTC CASSQDVIAAYRETQYF
TRBJ1-4 TRBV4-1 . once TGCGCCAGCAGCCAAGTGGTTGCGGCTGAAAGGTTTTTT CASSQVVAAERFF
TRBJ1-1 TRBV27 TRBD1 once TGTGCCAGCAGTTCCTGGACAGGGAAGAGTACTGAAGCTTTCTTT CASSSWTGKSTEAFF
TRBJ1-1 TRBV5-1 TRBD1 once TGCGCCAGCAGCCCGGACAGGGACACTGAAGCTTTCTTT CASSPDRDTEAFF
TRBJ2-7 TRBV23-1 . . TGCGCCAGCAGTCAATGGCCCCAGGTGCCGGGGAGCTCCTACGAGCAGTACTTC CASSQWPQVPGSSYEQYF
TRBJ2-3 TRBV29-1 TRBD1 once TGCAGCGTTGGGGGACAGGGAATATTCACAGATACGCAGTATTTT CSVGGQGIFTDTQYF
TRBJ2-3 TRBV9 . . TGTGCCAGCAGCGGTGGAGTAGCATCAGATACGCAGTATTTT CASSGGVASDTQYF
TRBJ1-4 TRBV25-1 . . TGTGCCAGCGCCGGACACACTAATGAAAAACTGTTTTTT CASAGHTNEKLFF
TRBJ2-2 TRBV27 TRBD2 . TGTGCCAGCAGTTTATATCCTAGCGGGAGGGCCGGGGAGCTGTTTTTT CASSLYPSGRAGELFF
TRBJ2-3 TRBV6-5 TRBD2 . TGTGCCAGCAGCCCCCCCGCGGGGGGCACAGATACGCAGTATTTT CASSPPAGGTDTQYF
TRBJ2-5 TRBV7-6 TRBD1 . TGTGCCAGCAGCTCTTTACAGGGGCAAGAGACCCAGTACTTC CASSSLQGQETQYF
TRBJ2-2 TRBV28 TRBD1 . TGTGCCAGCAGCCCGGGACAGGGAGTCTCCGGGGAGCTGTTTTTT CASSPGQGVSGELFF
TRBJ2-7 TRBV29-1 . . TGCAGCGTTGTGGCAGGGGTGGGCGAGCAGTACTTC CSVVAGVGEQYF
TRBJ2-1 TRBV5-4 TRBD2 . TGTGCCAGCAGCACCGGGGGTGGTATTAGCGGGAGTCAGGAGCAGTTCTTC CASSTGGGISGSQEQFF
TRBJ1-4 TRBV4-2 TRBD1 . TGTGCCAGCAGCCTGGGACAGGCTACAACTAATGAAAAACTGTTTTTT CASSLGQATTNEKLFF
TRBJ1-4 TRBV18 TRBD1 . TGTGCCAGCTCACCGCGGACAGGGGGTTATGAAAAACTGTTTTTT CASSPRTGGYEKLFF
TRBJ2-1 TRBV10-2 TRBD2 . TGCGCCAGCAGTGATGAACTAGCGGTCAATGAGCAGTTCTTC CASSDELAVNEQFF
TRBJ2-1 TRBV9 . . TGTGCCAGCAGCGTAGGGAGGAACTTTCTGACCTACAATGAGCAGTTCTTC CASSVGRNFLTYNEQFF
TRBJ2-1 TRBV29-1 TRBD1 . TGCAGCGTTGAAGTGGCCGGGACAGGGGATTGGAATGAGCAGTTCTTC CSVEVAGTGDWNEQFF